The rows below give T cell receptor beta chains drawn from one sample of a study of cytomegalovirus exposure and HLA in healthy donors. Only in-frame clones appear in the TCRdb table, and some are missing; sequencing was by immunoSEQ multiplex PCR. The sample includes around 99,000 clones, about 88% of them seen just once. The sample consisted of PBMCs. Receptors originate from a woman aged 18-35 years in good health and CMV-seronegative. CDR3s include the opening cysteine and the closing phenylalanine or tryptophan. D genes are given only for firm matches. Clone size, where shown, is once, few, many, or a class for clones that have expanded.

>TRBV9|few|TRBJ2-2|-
TGTGCCAGCAGCGTCGGACGTAGGGGGACCGGGGAGCTGTTTTTT
CASSVGRRGTGELFF
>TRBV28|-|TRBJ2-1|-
TGTGCCAGTCTTAGCGGAGGCTCCTACAATGAGCAGTTCTTC
CASLSGGSYNEQFF
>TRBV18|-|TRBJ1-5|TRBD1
TGTGCCAGCTCACTCCCCGGAGGGGGCAGCAATCAGCCCCAGCATTTT
CASSLPGGGSNQPQHF
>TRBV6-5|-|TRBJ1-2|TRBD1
TGTGCCAGCGCTACGACAGGGGCTGGGTACTATGGCTACACCTTC
CASATTGAGYYGYTF
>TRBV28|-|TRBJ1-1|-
TGTGCCAGCAGGAACGACAGGCGGAACACTGAAGCTTTCTTT
CASRNDRRNTEAFF
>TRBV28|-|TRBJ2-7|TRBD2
TGTGCCAGCAGTCGGGGGACTAGCGGTTCCTACGAGCAGTACTTC
CASSRGTSGSYEQYF
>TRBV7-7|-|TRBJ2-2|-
TGTGCCAGCAGCTTAGGTCCAGGAGGAGCCGGGGAGCTGTTTTTT
CASSLGPGGAGELFF
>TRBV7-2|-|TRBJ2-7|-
TGTGCCAGCAGCTCCGAACAATACCGGACTCTCAGAAACGAGCAGTACTTC
CASSSEQYRTLRNEQYF
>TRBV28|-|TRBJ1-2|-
TGTGCCAGCATAAAGGTTCGGGGGTACTATGGCTACACCTTC
CASIKVRGYYGYTF
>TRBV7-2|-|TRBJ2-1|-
TGTGCCAGCAGCCCCCAGTCGGGACTTGGATACTACAATGAGCAGTTCTTC
CASSPQSGLGYYNEQFF
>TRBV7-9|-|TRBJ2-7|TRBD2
TGTGCCAGCAGCCTCAGGGGTGGTAGCGGGGTGCTCGTACCCTACGAGCAGTACTTC
CASSLRGGSGVLVPYEQYF
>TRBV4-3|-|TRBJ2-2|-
TGCGCCAGCAGCCAAGCCGGTGCGACTAGGTTGTTTTTT
CASSQAGATRLFF
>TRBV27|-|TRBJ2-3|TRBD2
TGTGCCAGCAGCAGACTAGCGGGGGGATTTTACACAGATACGCAGTATTTT
CASSRLAGGFYTDTQYF
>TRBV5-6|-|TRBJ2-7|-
TGTGCCAGCAGCTTGGATCCTAAGGTGGGGACATCCTACGAGCAGTACTTC
CASSLDPKVGTSYEQYF
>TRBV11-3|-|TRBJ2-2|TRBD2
TGTGCCAGCAGCTCCGGGGGTGCTAGCGGGGGCCGCGGGGAGCTGTTTTTT
CASSSGGASGGRGELFF
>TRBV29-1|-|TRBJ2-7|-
TGCAGCGTTCTCCGGGGCTCCTACGAGCAGTACTTC
CSVLRGSYEQYF
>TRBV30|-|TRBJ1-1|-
TGTGCCTGGACCCCCGGGGGGAACACTGAAGCTTTCTTT
CAWTPGGNTEAFF
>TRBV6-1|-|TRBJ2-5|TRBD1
TGTGCCAGCAGTGACGGGACAGGTCCAGAGGGGACCCAGTACTTC
CASSDGTGPEGTQYF
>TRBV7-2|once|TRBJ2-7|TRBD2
TGTGCCAGCAGCGAGGGACTAGCGGGTGGTGGAGCCTACGAGCAGTACTTC
CASSEGLAGGGAYEQYF
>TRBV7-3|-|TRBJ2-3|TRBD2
TGTGCCAGCAGCTTGACTAGCGGGAGGGCCACGCCAGATACGCAGTATTTT
CASSLTSGRATPDTQYF
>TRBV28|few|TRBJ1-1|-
TGTGCCAGCAGTATAGGGGGCACTGAAGCTTTCTTT
CASSIGGTEAFF
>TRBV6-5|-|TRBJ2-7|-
TGTGCCAGCAGTTCCGCAAGGGGTTTAGGTGGGGAGCAGTACTTC
CASSSARGLGGEQYF
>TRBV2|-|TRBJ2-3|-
TGTGCCAGCGTTCTCGGTTGGACAGATACGCAGTATTTT
CASVLGWTDTQYF
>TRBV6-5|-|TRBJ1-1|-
TGTGCCAGCACCCAGCTTATTGGGCGAAACACTGAAGCTTTCTTT
CASTQLIGRNTEAFF
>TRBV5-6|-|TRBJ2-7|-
TGTGCCAGCAGCTTGAGTGCGCGGTCGAGCTACGAGCAGTACTTC
CASSLSARSSYEQYF
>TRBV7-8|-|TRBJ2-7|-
TGTGCCAGCAGCTTAGCGCGCCTCTCCTACGAGCAGTACTTC
CASSLARLSYEQYF
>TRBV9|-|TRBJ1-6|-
TGTGCCAGCAGCCCCCGCGGGGAGAATTCACCCCTCCACTTT
CASSPRGENSPLHF
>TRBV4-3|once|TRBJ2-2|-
TGCGCCAGCAGCCAACTCTCGGGTACCGGGGAGCTGTTTTTT
CASSQLSGTGELFF
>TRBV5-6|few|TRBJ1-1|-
TGTGCCAGCAGCTTTGGCGGCACTGAAGCTTTCTTT
CASSFGGTEAFF
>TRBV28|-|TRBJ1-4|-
TGTGCCAGCAGCCTAGGGGGGGAGAGTGAAAAACTGTTTTTT
CASSLGGESEKLFF
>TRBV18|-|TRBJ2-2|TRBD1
TGTGCCAGCTCACCACCGGGACAGGGGAACACCGGGGAGCTGTTTTTT
CASSPPGQGNTGELFF
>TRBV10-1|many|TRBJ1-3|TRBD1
TGCGCCAGCAGTCTCGACAGGGCGGACACCATATATTTT
CASSLDRADTIYF
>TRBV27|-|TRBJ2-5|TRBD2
TGTGCCAGCAGTTTTTCGGGCGGGACTAGCGGGCCCTATAGGACCCAGTACTTC
CASSFSGGTSGPYRTQYF
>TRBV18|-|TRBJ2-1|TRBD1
TGTGCCAGCTCACGAACAGGGGGCTCCTACAATGAGCAGTTCTTC
CASSRTGGSYNEQFF
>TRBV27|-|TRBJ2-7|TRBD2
TGTGCCAGCAGTAAACTAGCGGTCTCCTTCTACGAGCAGTACTTC
CASSKLAVSFYEQYF
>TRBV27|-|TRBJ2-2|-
TGTGCCAGCGCCAAGACAGGCCCAATTGAGAACACCGGGGAGCTGTTTTTT
CASAKTGPIENTGELFF
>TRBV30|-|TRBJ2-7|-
TGTGCCTGGAGTGAGGACATGTCCTACGAGCAGTACTTC
CAWSEDMSYEQYF
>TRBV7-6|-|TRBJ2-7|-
TGTGCCAGCAGCCTAAAGTTTTTTGCGGGGGAGCAGTACTTC
CASSLKFFAGEQYF
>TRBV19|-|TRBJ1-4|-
TGTGCCAGTAGCGGGAGCCGTAATGAAAAACTGTTTTTT
CASSGSRNEKLFF
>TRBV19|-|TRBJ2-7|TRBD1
TGTGCCAGTAGCCGGGACAGGGGCTACGAGCAGTACTTC
CASSRDRGYEQYF
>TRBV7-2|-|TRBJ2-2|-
TGTGCCAGCAGCTCGGGACTGAACACCGGGGAGCTGTTTTTT
CASSSGLNTGELFF
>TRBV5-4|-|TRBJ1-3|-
TGTGCCAGCAGCCTAGGAACCGGGGGCTCTGGAAACACCATATATTTT
CASSLGTGGSGNTIYF
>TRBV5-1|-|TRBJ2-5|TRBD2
TGCGCCAGCAGCTTGGGTTCCGGGGGGGGAGAGACCCAGTACTTC
CASSLGSGGGETQYF
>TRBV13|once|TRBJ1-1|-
TGTGCCAGCAGCTATCCCGACACAGAGCACCATGAAGCTTTCTTT
CASSYPDTEHHEAFF
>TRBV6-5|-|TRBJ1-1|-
TGTGCCAGCAGTTATTTGGAGGGGTTGAACACTGAAGCTTTCTTT
CASSYLEGLNTEAFF
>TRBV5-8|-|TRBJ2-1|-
TGTGCCAGCAGCTTGTCGCGTATAATGGATGAGCAGTTCTTC
CASSLSRIMDEQFF
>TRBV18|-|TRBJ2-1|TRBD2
TGTGCCAGCTCACCGCCGGGACTAGCGGGAGGGGATGAGCAGTTCTTC
CASSPPGLAGGDEQFF
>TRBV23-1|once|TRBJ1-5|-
TGCGCCAGCAGTCAATCCTGGGGGCTACATCATCAGCCCCAGCATTTT
CASSQSWGLHHQPQHF
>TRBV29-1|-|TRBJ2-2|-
TGCAGCGCCGGGTTCCGTACCGGGGAGCTGTTTTTT
CSAGFRTGELFF
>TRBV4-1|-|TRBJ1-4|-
TGCGCCAGCAGCCAAGATTTAGGTCGGTTGCGGGAAAAACTGTTTTTT
CASSQDLGRLREKLFF
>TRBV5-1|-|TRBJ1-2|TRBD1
TGCGCCAGCAGCTTTCGGAGACAGGGAGCGAATGGCTACACCTTC
CASSFRRQGANGYTF
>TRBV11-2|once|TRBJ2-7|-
TGTGCCAGCAGACCGGTCGTTTCCTACGAGCAGTACTTC
CASRPVVSYEQYF
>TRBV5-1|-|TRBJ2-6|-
TGCGCCAGCAGCTTATCCTACTCTGGGGCCAACGTCCTGACTTTC
CASSLSYSGANVLTF
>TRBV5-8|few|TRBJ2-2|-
TGTGCCAGCAGCGACGGGGGGACATATGGACCCGGGGAGCTGTTTTTT
CASSDGGTYGPGELFF
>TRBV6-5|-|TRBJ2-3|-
TGTGCCAGCAGAGGGGGAACAGATACGCAGTATTTT
CASRGGTDTQYF